This TCR beta chain was captured in a study of OX40 agonist ivuxolimab in advanced cancers. Study-wide context: Participants averaged approximately 65 years of age (range about 23 to 90) and were 75% to 90% male.

Assay used: immunoSEQ multiplex PCR; TCRdb lists only in-frame clones, some missing. The table includes roughly 73,000 clones, around 82% detected once. From germline, CDR1 is SGHRS and CDR2 YFSETQ. The length of the CDR3 is 18 residues. V dropped 5 bases and J dropped 0; count of bases not matched to a gene: 9. At baseline, cycle 4 day 1, and cycle 7 day 1, blood was sampled. The chain recombines TRBV5-1 with TRBJ2-6; 9 positions agree with TRBD1. This sequence originates from an adult with an advanced solid tumor such as melanoma, head and neck, liver or kidney cancer. Sequences were derived from CD4+ or CD8+ T cells sorted from blood, sampled in a trial of the OX40 agonist ivuxolimab. The CDR3 DNA is TGCGCCAGCAGAGATCCGGGACAGGGCGGCTCTGGGGCCAACGTCCTGACTTTC. Translation: CASRDPGQGGSGANVLTF. The full variable domain, its missing parts supplied by reference TRBV5-1 and TRBJ2-6, is KAGVTQTPRYLIKTRGQQVTLSCSPISGHRSVSWYQQTPGQGLQFLFEYFSETQRNKGNFPGRFSGRQFSNSRSEMNVSTLELGDSALYLCASRDPGQGGSGANVLTFGAGSRLTVL.